A selection of T cell receptor beta chains follows, all from one sample in a study of OX40 agonist ivuxolimab in advanced cancers. Clones were sequenced by immunoSEQ multiplex PCR, and TCRdb holds only the in-frame ones, with some missing. The sample shows roughly 75,000 clones, about 88% of them seen only once. Sequenced here: CD4+ or CD8+ T cells sorted from blood, sampled in a trial of the OX40 agonist ivuxolimab. All receptors come from an adult with an advanced solid tumor such as melanoma, head and neck, liver or kidney cancer. Each CDR3 is given with its conserved first and last residue. A D gene is named only where the DNA matches it firmly. Clone size is not always given. Where it is, it says once, few, many or a class for expanded clones.

>NA|TRBV5-1|TRBJ2-1|TRBD2|14
CASSLGLAGVEQFF
TGCGCCAGCAGCCTCGGACTAGCGGGAGTTGAGCAGTTCTTC
>NA|TRBV23-1|TRBJ1-5|TRBD1|13
CASGDRGIQPQHF
TGCGCCAGCGGCGACAGGGGTATTCAGCCCCAGCATTTT
>NA|TRBV10-3|TRBJ1-4|NA|13
CAISVRQDEKLFF
TGTGCCATCAGCGTTCGACAGGACGAAAAACTGTTTTTT
>NA|TRBV19|TRBJ2-7|NA|14
CASSMAQKRHEQYF
TGTGCCAGTAGTATGGCCCAGAAACGCCACGAGCAGTACTTC
>NA|TRBV11-3|TRBJ1-1|NA|13
CASSPRGSTEAFF
TGTGCCAGCAGCCCCAGGGGTAGCACTGAAGCTTTCTTT
>NA|TRBV28|TRBJ1-5|NA|15
CASSPPPGINQPQHF
TGTGCCAGCAGCCCTCCCCCCGGGATCAATCAGCCCCAGCATTTT
>NA|TRBV19|TRBJ2-7|TRBD2|16
CASSMALTSGRYEQYF
TGTGCCAGTAGTATGGCCCTCACTAGCGGGAGATACGAGCAGTACTTC
>NA|TRBV28|TRBJ1-2|NA|14
CASSTGPTYYGYTF
TGTGCCAGCAGTACAGGGCCCACCTACTATGGCTACACCTTC
>few|TRBV28|TRBJ1-1|NA|11
CASSLITEAFF
TGTGCCAGCAGTTTGATCACTGAAGCTTTCTTT
>NA|TRBV11-3|TRBJ2-7|NA|15
CASSLGLESRNEQYF
TGTGCCAGCAGCTTAGGCCTCGAGAGTCGGAACGAGCAGTACTTC
>NA|TRBV30|TRBJ1-5|NA|15
CAWSEQRFFNQPQHF
TGTGCCTGGAGCGAACAGAGATTTTTCAATCAGCCCCAGCATTTT
>NA|TRBV6-5|TRBJ2-2|NA|14
CASKQQGDGGELFF
TGTGCCAGCAAACAACAGGGCGATGGGGGGGAGCTGTTTTTT
>NA|TRBV19|TRBJ2-2|NA|15
CASSIRDYDTGELFF
TGTGCCAGTAGTATCAGGGATTACGACACCGGGGAGCTGTTTTTT
>NA|TRBV11-2|TRBJ2-6|TRBD1|17
CASSTGTGGTGANVLTF
TGTGCCAGCAGCACTGGGACAGGGGGCACTGGGGCCAACGTCCTGACTTTC
>NA|TRBV5-4|TRBJ2-5|NA|14
CASSLFSDQETQYF
TGTGCCAGCAGCTTGTTTAGCGACCAAGAGACCCAGTACTTC
>NA|TRBV5-4|TRBJ1-3|TRBD1|16
CASSSNRGIAGNTIYF
TGTGCCAGCAGCAGCAACAGGGGTATAGCTGGAAACACCATATATTTT
>NA|TRBV19|TRBJ1-1|NA|12
CASSPRDTEAFF
TGTGCCAGTAGTCCTCGGGACACTGAAGCTTTCTTT
>once|TRBV28|TRBJ2-7|NA|14
CASSGNQVGDEQYF
TGTGCCAGCAGCGGGAACCAAGTGGGGGACGAGCAGTACTTC
>NA|TRBV7-3|TRBJ2-3|TRBD2|14
CASSLAGGADTQYF
TGTGCCAGCAGCTTAGCGGGAGGGGCAGATACGCAGTATTTT
>NA|TRBV11-2|TRBJ1-1|NA|13
CASSPNMNTEAFF
TGTGCCAGCAGCCCAAACATGAACACTGAAGCTTTCTTT
>NA|TRBV7-9|TRBJ2-7|TRBD2|18
CASSLKETGLAGGYEQYF
TGTGCCAGCAGCTTAAAGGAGACCGGACTAGCGGGAGGGTACGAGCAGTACTTC
>few|TRBV6-1|TRBJ2-5|NA|16
CASSEASRGVGETQYF
TGTGCCAGCAGTGAAGCTTCACGCGGGGTGGGTGAGACCCAGTACTTC
>NA|TRBV9|TRBJ2-2|TRBD2|18
CASSPQGLAGADTGELFF
TGTGCCAGCAGCCCCCAGGGACTAGCGGGAGCAGACACCGGGGAGCTGTTTTTT
>NA|TRBV5-1|TRBJ2-4|TRBD2|14
CASSLGEGGNIQYF
TGCGCCAGCAGCTTGGGGGAGGGTGGAAACATTCAGTACTTC
>NA|TRBV18|TRBJ2-1|NA|14
CASSPNRVYNEQFF
TGTGCCAGCTCACCGAATAGGGTCTACAATGAGCAGTTCTTC
>NA|TRBV10-1|TRBJ2-7|NA|14
CASRRTTLVYEQYF
TGCGCCAGCAGGAGGACTACCCTAGTCTACGAGCAGTACTTC
>NA|TRBV7-3|TRBJ2-1|NA|13
CASSLTPGREQFF
TGTGCCAGCAGCTTAACGCCAGGAAGAGAGCAGTTCTTC
>NA|TRBV29-1|TRBJ1-3|NA|15
CSVEGVGGSGNTIYF
TGCAGCGTTGAGGGGGTAGGAGGGTCTGGAAACACCATATATTTT
>NA|TRBV5-1|TRBJ2-3|TRBD1|14
CASRDSSSTDTQYF
TGCGCCAGCCGGGACAGCTCTAGCACAGATACGCAGTATTTT
>NA|TRBV7-2|TRBJ2-2|NA|13
CASSQTLSGELFF
TGTGCCAGCAGCCAAACCCTTTCCGGGGAGCTGTTTTTT
>NA|TRBV30|TRBJ2-7|TRBD2|16
CAWRPTVAGISYEQYF
TGTGCCTGGCGACCAACCGTAGCGGGGATCTCCTACGAGCAGTACTTC
>few|TRBV7-2|TRBJ2-2|TRBD2|15
CASSGREGFTGELFF
TGTGCCAGCAGCGGGAGGGAGGGGTTTACCGGGGAGCTGTTTTTT
>few|TRBV10-3|TRBJ1-2|NA|12
CAISVDSYGYTF
TGTGCCATCAGTGTGGATAGCTATGGCTACACCTTC
>NA|TRBV5-1|TRBJ2-5|NA|14
CASSSTGFQETQYF
TGCGCCAGCAGCTCTACAGGGTTCCAAGAGACCCAGTACTTC
>once|TRBV7-3|TRBJ2-4|NA|14
CASSLKSHKNIQYF
TGTGCCAGCAGCTTAAAATCCCACAAAAACATTCAGTACTTC
>NA|TRBV4-3|TRBJ2-5|TRBD2|15
CASSLGTSGRGTQYF
TGCGCCAGCAGCCTCGGGACTAGCGGGAGGGGGACCCAGTACTTC
>NA|TRBV2|TRBJ2-3|TRBD2|15
CASRMTSGSSDTQYF
TGTGCCAGCAGAATGACTAGCGGGAGCTCAGATACGCAGTATTTT
>NA|TRBV7-9|TRBJ2-3|NA|15
CASSLVGVGEDTQYF
TGTGCCAGCAGCTTAGTGGGGGTCGGGGAGGATACGCAGTATTTT
>NA|TRBV7-6|TRBJ2-1|TRBD2|16
CASSPTGLAGVNEQFF
TGTGCCAGCAGCCCTACTGGACTAGCGGGAGTGAATGAGCAGTTCTTC
>once|TRBV30|TRBJ2-1|NA|14
CAWSSRTGGDEQFF
TGTGCCTGGAGTTCCCGGACAGGAGGGGATGAGCAGTTCTTC
>NA|TRBV6-1|TRBJ2-1|NA|13
CASSRGLYNEQFF
TGTGCCAGCAGTAGAGGGCTTTACAATGAGCAGTTCTTC
>NA|TRBV7-3|TRBJ2-1|TRBD2|15
CASSFTGGVDNEQFF
TGTGCCAGCAGCTTTACGGGGGGAGTAGACAATGAGCAGTTCTTC
>once|TRBV7-9|TRBJ2-2|TRBD1|16
CASSPPGTGSTGELFF
TGTGCCAGCAGCCCCCCGGGGACAGGTTCCACCGGGGAGCTGTTTTTT
>NA|TRBV10-3|TRBJ2-7|NA|14
CAISEGQRNYEQYF
TGTGCCATCAGTGAGGGACAGAGGAATTACGAGCAGTACTTC
>NA|TRBV28|TRBJ2-3|NA|14
CASSSRQAADTQYF
TGTGCCAGCAGTTCTAGACAGGCCGCAGATACGCAGTATTTT
>NA|TRBV7-8|TRBJ1-4|TRBD1|15
CASSLVGQGVGKLFF
TGTGCCAGCAGCTTAGTGGGACAGGGGGTGGGAAAACTGTTTTTT
>NA|TRBV28|TRBJ1-6|NA|16
CASSPASGSYNSPLHF
TGTGCCAGCAGCCCGGCCAGTGGCTCCTATAATTCACCCCTCCACTTT
>NA|TRBV27|TRBJ1-1|NA|14
CASSLSVGSTEAFF
TGTGCCAGCAGTTTATCGGTGGGTAGCACTGAAGCTTTCTTT
>NA|TRBV2|TRBJ2-1|TRBD2|16
CASSVVTGGFYNEQFF
TGTGCCAGCAGTGTAGTAACGGGAGGGTTCTACAATGAGCAGTTCTTC
>NA|TRBV28|TRBJ1-6|TRBD1|15
CASITRDRPNSPLHF
TGTGCCAGCATCACCCGGGACAGGCCGAATTCACCCCTCCACTTT
>NA|TRBV6-1|TRBJ2-1|TRBD2|13
CASQREFYNEQFF
TGTGCCAGTCAGCGGGAGTTCTACAATGAGCAGTTCTTC
>NA|TRBV5-6|TRBJ1-1|TRBD1|13
CASSLDRGTEAFF
TGTGCCAGCAGCTTGGACAGGGGGACTGAAGCTTTCTTT
>NA|TRBV6-1|TRBJ2-7|TRBD1|15
CASNDLGTGENEQYF
TGTGCCAGCAACGATCTCGGGACAGGGGAGAACGAGCAGTACTTC
>NA|TRBV2|TRBJ2-7|TRBD1|15
CASSEPRTGRREQYF
TGTGCCAGCAGTGAACCACGGACAGGGCGTCGGGAGCAGTACTTC
>NA|TRBV18|TRBJ2-3|NA|15
CASSPTGESTDTQYF
TGTGCCAGCTCACCGACCGGGGAAAGCACAGATACGCAGTATTTT
>NA|TRBV9|TRBJ2-1|NA|15
CASSVGTGSYNEQFF
TGTGCCAGCAGCGTCGGCACTGGGTCCTACAATGAGCAGTTCTTC
>once|TRBV11-3|TRBJ2-1|TRBD2|15
CASSGTGGSRNEQFF
TGTGCCAGCAGCGGAACCGGCGGGAGTCGCAATGAGCAGTTCTTC
>NA|TRBV6-5|TRBJ1-4|NA|14
CASSSGRGNEKLFF
TGTGCCAGCAGTTCGGGACGGGGGAATGAAAAACTGTTTTTT
>once|TRBV28|TRBJ2-3|TRBD2|15
CASSLPRLAGNTQYF
TGTGCCAGCAGTTTACCCAGACTAGCGGGGAATACGCAGTATTTT